The rows below give T cell receptor beta chains drawn from one sample of a study of regulatory T cells in long-lasting Graves disease. TCRdb reprocessed the multiplex PCR reads with MiXCR, giving one entry per CDR3 protein. Here the sample spans 450,000 or so distinct CDR3 sequences, less than 25% being singletons. Sequencing used peripheral blood mononuclear cells (PBMCs), obtained when the disease was refractory, from a patient treated with antithyroid drugs. The source is a female donor with Graves disease. Both conserved end residues are part of each CDR3. D genes are given only for firm matches.

d_call	v_call	j_call	cdr3_aa
NA	TRBV6-2/TRBV6-3	TRBJ1-1	CASRKTNGVAFF
NA	TRBV6-5	TRBJ1-1	CASSYSIVEGNTEAFF
NA	TRBV7-2	TRBJ1-1	CASSFGTPKAFF
NA	TRBV13	TRBJ2-7	CASRQAGSSYEQYF
TRBD2	TRBV29-1	TRBJ2-7	CSVGAGAGYEQYF
NA	TRBV19	TRBJ1-2	CASSMLKDSSDGYTF
NA	TRBV18	TRBJ1-1	CASSTETVSTEAFF
NA	TRBV27	TRBJ2-6	CASSLRPSTRATLPGANVLTF
NA	TRBV24-1	TRBJ2-2	CATSDLNRTQINTGELFF
TRBD1	TRBV14	TRBJ1-2	CASSQEGQDYGYTF
NA	TRBV6-5	TRBJ1-1	CASSYDEGEAFF
TRBD1	TRBV6-5	TRBJ1-2	CASSYSGQGTRGYTF
NA	TRBV28	TRBJ2-7	CASSLRDGPGGGYEQYF
TRBD2	TRBV29-1	TRBJ2-1	CSVGPSGSYNEQFF
NA	TRBV20-1	TRBJ1-2	CSAPLAGNGYTF
NA	TRBV12-3/TRBV12-4	TRBJ1-5	CASSPGTGQPQHF
TRBD2	TRBV27	TRBJ2-2	CASSFTSVNTGELFF
TRBD1	TRBV27	TRBJ2-1	CASSSPRQGANEQFF
NA	TRBV7-9	TRBJ2-7	CATWERCEQYF
TRBD2	TRBV6-1	TRBJ2-7	CASSFVSGSHEQYF